The entry below gives a single T cell receptor beta chain sequence along with its context. This specimen belongs to a study of T cell changes during pregnancy in multiple sclerosis. Trimming removed 5 bases from V and 6 bases from J, with 13 bases in between. There are 14 residues in the CDR3. Germline V CDR1 and CDR2: SNHLY, FYNNEI. This table comes from immunoSEQ multiplex PCR, and its TCRdb copy is limited to in-frame clones, with some not included. The table records tens of thousands of clones, 92% of them present only once. V gene TRBV2 combines with J gene TRBJ2-2; D possibly corresponds to TRBD2 (5 bases). The receptor comes from a female donor with multiple sclerosis, enrolled in a pregnancy study. This material consisted of peripheral blood, taken after pregnancy. CDR3 amino acids: CASSILPSSGELFF. DNA for the CDR3: TGTGCCAGCAGTATCCTTCCTAGCTCCGGGGAGCTGTTTTTT.